Shown below are 25 T cell receptor beta chains from a single sample sequenced in a study of blood T cell repertoires in COVID-19. Assay: immunoSEQ multiplex PCR; the TCRdb copy retains only in-frame clones and omits some. The data hold 250,000 to 400,000 clones, with roughly nine tenths observed a single time. Sequenced material: PBMCs or T cells enriched from blood (not recorded which). All receptors derive from a man in his 60s who had recovered from COVID-19.

The chain recombines TRBV19 with TRBJ1-2, with 8 nucleotides matching TRBD1. Germline assignment: CDR1 LNHDA and CDR2 SQIVND (reference sequence). With 4 bases clipped from V and 0 bases from J, the junction kept 10 bases outside the gene matches. This CDR3 region has 17 residues. CDR3 amino acids: CASSNIRDRRANYGYTF. The CDR3 nucleotides are TGTGCCAGTAGTAACATCCGGGACAGGCGAGCTAACTATGGCTACACCTTC.

Of note for this clone: Other DNA sequences in the sample encode the same CDR3. This rearrangement joins TRBV7-2 to TRBJ2-3; 8 nucleotides align to TRBD2. CDR1 and CDR2 from the germline V gene are SGHTA and FQGNSA. Losses at the gene ends were 3 bases for V and 1 base for J; bases not matched to a gene: 0. There are 14 residues in the CDR3. The CDR3 coding sequence is TGTGCCAGCAGCTTGACTAGCGGCACAGATACGCAGTATTTT. Translation gives CASSLTSGTDTQYF.

The chain recombines TRBV27 with TRBJ2-7, with TRBD1 identical over 9 bases. The length of the CDR3 is 15 residues. V shed 6 bases and J 5 bases; nucleotides not matched to a gene: 11. Germline CDR1 and CDR2: MNHEY and SMNVEV (reference sequence). The CDR3 DNA reads as TGTGCCAGCAGAACTTCCGGGACAGGGAGGAACGAGCAGTACTTC. Protein: CASRTSGTGRNEQYF.

This chain links TRBV27 with TRBJ2-7, with 7 bases matching TRBD2. After removal of 5 bases from V and 0 bases from J, the junction contained 10 bases not matched to a gene. The CDR3 sequence is 16 residues long. Per germline, CDR1 MNHEY and CDR2 SMNVEV (reference sequence). Here the CDR3 DNA reads TGTGCCAGCAGTCCAAGCCGGGGGGAAAGCTCCTACGAGCAGTACTTC. This sequence encodes CASSPSRGESSYEQYF.

The chain is built from TRBV2 and TRBJ2-6; 7 bases are shared with TRBD1. Trimming cost V 3 bases and J 0 bases; bases outside gene matches: 5. Germline CDR1 reads SNHLY; CDR2 reads FYNNEI. The CDR3 is 17 amino acids. DNA of the CDR3: TGTGCCAGCAGTGACCCAGGGGGAATCTCTGGGGCCAACGTCCTGACTTTC. Amino acid sequence: CASSDPGGISGANVLTF.

This clone was counted once. The V and J genes are TRBV5-1 and TRBJ1-4; D gene ambiguous. CDR1 SGHRS and CDR2 YFSETQ come from the germline V gene. The V end was cut by 3 bases, the J end by 0 bases, with 9 bases between. The CDR3 covers 15 residues. The chain's CDR3 is CASSSGRATNEKLFF. CDR3 in DNA: TGCGCCAGCAGCTCGGGGAGAGCAACTAATGAAAAACTGTTTTTT.

The chain is built from TRBV4-1 and TRBJ2-2, with 9 bases lining up with TRBD2. V was pared by 3 bases and J by 4 bases, with 21 bases of the junction left unmatched. This CDR3 contains 21 residues. Germline CDR1 and CDR2: MGHRA and YSYEKL. CDR3 loop: CASSHPLGGMGGRDSTGELFF. In nucleotides, the CDR3 is TGCGCCAGCAGCCACCCTTTGGGGGGAATGGGCGGGAGGGATAGCACCGGGGAGCTGTTTTTT.

This chain connects TRBV12-3 or TRBV12-4 to TRBJ1-4; 9 bases line up with TRBD1. This CDR3 is 13 amino acids long. Germline trimming cut 5 bases from V and 8 bases from J; bases unmatched to any gene: 3. In DNA form, the CDR3 reads TGTGCCAGCAGTGGACAGGGGAGGGAAAAACTGTTTTTT. Translation: CASSGQGREKLFF.

The chain recombines TRBV14 with TRBJ1-1, with D hard to call. V lost 2 bases and J 1 base, leaving 8 bases between the germline ends. The CDR3 totals 14 residues. Germline V gene data show CDR1 as SGHDN and CDR2 as FVKESK. This CDR3 is CASSQLKANTEAFF. The CDR3 DNA follows: TGTGCCAGCAGCCAATTAAAAGCGAACACTGAAGCTTTCTTT.

This clone was seen only a few times. The chain recombines TRBV6-5 with TRBJ1-4; D call uncertain. The ends were cut back, 0 bases at V and 9 bases at J, with 17 bases in the middle. Germline V gene sequence: CDR1 MNHEY, CDR2 SVGAGI. CDR3 length: 16 residues. Written as DNA, the CDR3 is TGTGCCAGCAGTTACTCGTCGGCGGTCTATACGAAAAAACTGTTTTTT. Its translation is CASSYSSAVYTKKLFF.

V is TRBV9 and J is TRBJ2-5, with 9 positions matching TRBD2. CDR3 length: 15 amino acids. With 3 bases clipped from V and 1 base from J, the junction kept 4 bases outside the gene matches. Germline lookup yields CDR1 SGDLS and CDR2 YYNGEE. CDR3 bases: TGTGCCAGCAGCGCCCTAGCGGGGACCCAAGAGACCCAGTACTTC. This gives the protein CASSALAGTQETQYF. The full variable domain, its missing parts supplied by reference TRBV9 and TRBJ2-5, is DSGVTQTPKHLITATGQRVTLRCSPRSGDLSVYWYQQSLDQGLQFLIQYYNGEERAKGNILERFSAQQFPDLHSELNLSSLELGDSALYFCASSALAGTQETQYFGPGTRLLVL.

This chain joins TRBV28 and TRBJ2-2; 10 bases map to TRBD2. The CDR3 spans 17 residues. The V gene's germline CDR1 is MDHEN and CDR2 SYDVKM. After removal of 5 bases from V and 6 bases from J, the junction contained 12 bases not matched to a gene. Here the CDR3 DNA reads TGTGCCAGCAGTCCCCGGAGCGGGAGGGATGGAGCCGGGGAGCTGTTTTTT. Translation: CASSPRSGRDGAGELFF.

This chain links TRBV5-5 with TRBJ2-5; 10 positions agree with TRBD1. The V and J ends lost 3 bases and 4 bases, in that order; junction bases with no gene match: 9. The V gene's germline CDR1 is SGHKS and CDR2 YYEKEE (reference sequence). This CDR3 region has 16 residues. CDR3 protein: CASSSYDRGQGETQYF. In DNA, the CDR3 is TGTGCCAGCAGCTCCTATGACAGGGGGCAGGGAGAGACCCAGTACTTC.

The rearrangement joins TRBV30 to TRBJ1-2; 7 bases map to TRBD1. This CDR3 region has 13 residues. With V trimmed by 5 bases and J by 8 bases, 11 bases remained unmatched. The V gene's germline CDR1 is GTSNPN and CDR2 SVGIG (reference sequence). This chain's CDR3 is CAWEQGGTWGYTF. Written as DNA, the CDR3 is TGTGCCTGGGAGCAGGGGGGCACTTGGGGCTACACCTTC. The whole variable domain, filled in from reference TRBV30 and TRBJ1-2, reads SQTIHQWPATLVQPVGSPLSLECTVEGTSNPNLYWYRQAAGRGLQLLFYSVGIGQISSEVPQNLSASRPQDRQFILSSKKLLLSDSGFYLCAWEQGGTWGYTFGSGTRLTVV.

The chain employs TRBV28 and TRBJ2-5; TRBD2 agrees at 15 bases. Germline V CDR1 and CDR2: MDHEN, SYDVKM. This CDR3 is built from 19 residues. V shed 6 bases, J shed 5 bases, and the junction held 16 bases outside the gene matches. In DNA form, the CDR3 reads TGTGCCAGCAGCCAAATACGGACTAGCGGGAGGGGCGTATCTGAGACCCAGTACTTC. Protein: CASSQIRTSGRGVSETQYF. The full variable domain, completed using reference TRBV28 and TRBJ2-5, is DVKVTQSSRYLVKRTGEKVFLECVQDMDHENMFWYRQDPGLGLRLIYFSYDVKMKEKGDIPEGYSVSREKKERFSLILESASTNQTSMYLCASSQIRTSGRGVSETQYFGPGTRLLVL.

The gene calls are TRBV15 and TRBJ1-2; D may be TRBD1 (6 bases). Trimming stripped 0 bases from V and 6 bases from J, with 11 bases between. Germline values: CDR1 LNHNV, CDR2 YYDKDF (reference sequence). The CDR3 totals 14 residues. CDR3 sequence reads: CATSRDQGRDGYTF. For the CDR3, the DNA is TGTGCCACCAGCAGAGATCAGGGGCGCGATGGCTACACCTTC.

J is TRBJ2-5 and V is TRBV5-1, with D maybe TRBD2 (5 bases). Germline V gene data show CDR1 as SGHRS and CDR2 as YFSETQ. The ends were cut back, 6 bases at V and 0 bases at J, with 15 bases in the middle. The CDR3 runs to 15 residues. In DNA form, the CDR3 reads TGCGCCAGCATCCCCGGACTGGTGTACCAAGAGACCCAGTACTTC. Its protein product is CASIPGLVYQETQYF.

This clone showed up just once. V and J are TRBV6-5 and TRBJ1-5, with 7 bases aligning to TRBD1. Germline loops: CDR1 MNHEY, CDR2 SVGAGI. This CDR3 is built from 13 residues. The V and J ends lost 4 bases and 4 bases, in that order; junction bases with no gene match: 1. CDR3 region: CASSSQGNQPQHF. CDR3 sequence (DNA): TGTGCCAGCAGTTCACAGGGGAATCAGCCCCAGCATTTT.

The chain employs TRBV12-3 or TRBV12-4 and TRBJ2-7; no clear D gene. The length of the CDR3 is 13 residues. V was trimmed by 5 bases and J by 3 bases, leaving 11 bases between them. This CDR3 reads CASSTDIYYEQYF. DNA for the CDR3: TGTGCCAGCAGTACCGACATTTACTACGAGCAGTACTTC.

J is TRBJ1-5 and V is TRBV30; D remains ambiguous. The CDR3 covers 13 residues. Germline values: CDR1 GTSNPN, CDR2 SVGIG (reference sequence). Trimming took off 0 bases at V and 3 bases at J, with 6 bases between the two ends. The CDR3 nucleotides read TGTGCCTGGAGTGTGAGGTACAATCAGCCCCAGCATTTT. It specifies CAWSVRYNQPQHF. The full variable domain, its missing parts supplied by reference TRBV30 and TRBJ1-5, is SQTIHQWPATLVQPVGSPLSLECTVEGTSNPNLYWYRQAAGRGLQLLFYSVGIGQISSEVPQNLSASRPQDRQFILSSKKLLLSDSGFYLCAWSVRYNQPQHFGDGTRLSIL.

This clone is a singleton in its sample. The chain couples TRBV7-2 to TRBJ1-3, with 10 bases matching TRBD1. Germline values: CDR1 SGHTA, CDR2 FQGNSA. This CDR3 is 16 amino acids long. Unmatched junction bases numbered 5, after V lost 2 bases and J lost 4 bases. CDR3 nucleotide sequence: TGTGCCAGCAGCTTACGCGGGACAGGGGCCGGAAACACCATATATTTT. The encoded protein is CASSLRGTGAGNTIYF.

This rearrangement joins TRBV7-6 to TRBJ2-3; 7 positions agree with TRBD2. The germline V gene has CDR1 SGHVS and CDR2 FNYEAQ. After removal of 1 base from V and 4 bases from J, the junction contained 11 bases not matched to a gene. CDR3 length: 17 amino acids. CDR3 loop: CASSLVVAEGRADTQYF. CDR3 coding DNA: TGTGCCAGCAGCTTAGTAGTAGCAGAGGGGAGGGCAGATACGCAGTATTTT.

CDR3 sequence reads: CASSRTGGRDSPLHF. The CDR3 DNA reads TGTGCCAGCAGTCGGACAGGGGGGAGGGATTCACCCCTCCACTTT. The chain carries TRBV28 and TRBJ1-6, with 10 bases aligning to TRBD1. The germline V gene has CDR1 MDHEN and CDR2 SYDVKM. V trimming: 5 bases; J trimming: 8 bases; junction bases outside the gene matches: 6. The CDR3 has 15 residues.

The genes are TRBV28 and TRBJ2-7, with TRBD1 matching over 8 bases. The length of the CDR3 is 15 residues. The V gene's germline CDR1 is MDHEN and CDR2 SYDVKM. V lost 2 bases to trimming and J lost 4 bases; unmatched junction nucleotides: 7. The CDR3 loop is CASSLVDRVRYEQYF. The DNA for the CDR3 is TGTGCCAGCAGTTTAGTGGACAGGGTCAGGTACGAGCAGTACTTC.

This clone was seen just once. The chain couples TRBV25-1 to TRBJ2-5; D gene uncertain. CDR1 and CDR2 (germline): MGHDK, SYGVNS. This CDR3 is 15 amino acids long. Trimming took 4 bases from V and 3 from J, leaving 15 bases between them. CDR3 in DNA: TGTGCCAGCAGTGGTTCGATACGCTACGAAGAGACCCAGTACTTC. Translating gives CASSGSIRYEETQYF.